Presented here are 8 T cell receptor beta chains from one specimen sequenced in a study of blood T cell repertoires in COVID-19 (dated by TCRdb to about 2020). Library construction relied on the immunoSEQ multiplex PCR assay. Entries here come from immuneACCESS through TCRdb and include only in-frame sequences with V and J called. Some clones fail to appear in such tables; in the studies checked, an unresolved V gene covers under half of the shortfall, and the cause of the remainder is unknown. The sample has under 300,000 clones on record, under 95% of them singletons. The ten largest clones represent 1.5% to 2% of the sample. The source material was PBMCs or T cells enriched from blood (not recorded which). These receptors came from a woman in her late teens or twenties who had recovered from COVID-19.

This rearrangement joins TRBV4-1 to TRBJ1-4, with 11 bases lining up with TRBD1. From germline, CDR1 is MGHRA and CDR2 YSYEKL. This CDR3 has 17 residues. V lost 4 bases, J lost 3 bases, and 7 bases stayed unmatched. In nucleotides, the CDR3 is TGCGCCAGCAGCCCTGGACAGGGGGCGCTTGCTAATGAAAAACTGTTTTTT. Encoded protein: CASSPGQGALANEKLFF.

The V call is TRBV15, the J call TRBJ2-7, with a weak D call TRBD1 (5 bases). The CDR3 runs to 13 residues. Trimming shortened V by 5 bases and J by 2 bases, and 10 bases separated the two germline ends. CDR1 and CDR2 from the germline V gene are LNHNV and YYDKDF (reference sequence). CDR3 sequence reads: CATSHDSPYEQYF. CDR3 coding DNA: TGTGCCACCAGCCATGACAGCCCCTACGAGCAGTACTTC.

This rearrangement joins TRBV18 to TRBJ1-6; D ambiguous. Trimming pared 5 bases from V and 3 bases from J, leaving 14 bases between. Germline CDR1 is KGHSH and CDR2 is LQKENI. The CDR3 length is 16 residues. In DNA, the CDR3 is TGTGCCAGCTCAGCTGCCAGGATGGACTATAATTCACCCCTCCACTTT. Protein: CASSAARMDYNSPLHF.

This chain uses TRBV14 with TRBJ2-7; D unclear. Germline CDR1 reads SGHDN; CDR2 reads FVKESK. The ends were cut back, 4 bases at V and 4 bases at J, with 8 bases in the middle. CDR3 length: 12 amino acids. The CDR3 DNA is TGTGCCAGCAGCCTGAGAGGATACGAGCAGTACTTC. Encoded protein: CASSLRGYEQYF. The full variable domain, its missing parts supplied by reference TRBV14 and TRBJ2-7, is EAGVTQFPSHSVIEKGQTVTLRCDPISGHDNLYWYRRVMGKEIKFLLHFVKESKQDESGMPNNRFLAERTGGTYSTLKVQPAELEDSGVYFCASSLRGYEQYFGPGTRLTVT.

The gene calls are TRBV29-1 and TRBJ1-1; tentatively, D is TRBD1 (6 bases). Per germline, CDR1 SQVTM and CDR2 ANQGSEA. CDR3 length: 15 amino acids. The V end was cut by 1 base, the J end by 10 bases, with 22 bases between. DNA of the CDR3: TGCAGCGTTGAAGCTTCCCTTTCGGAAGGGGGTGTAGCTTTCTTT. Translating it yields CSVEASLSEGGVAFF. Together with reference TRBV29-1 and TRBJ1-1, the CDR3 gives the full variable domain: SAVISQKPSRDICQRGTSLTIQCQVDSQVTMMFWYRQQPGQSLTLIATANQGSEATYESGFVIDKFPISRPNLTFSTLTVSNMSPEDSSIYLCSVEASLSEGGVAFFGQGTRLTVV.

V gene TRBV5-6 combines with J gene TRBJ2-3, with a possible D match to TRBD2 (5 bases). The CDR3 runs 14 residues. Germline CDR1 is SGHDT and CDR2 is YYEEEE. V lost 4 bases to trimming and J lost 1 base, with 10 bases between them. This CDR3 reads CASSMTTRTDTQYF. The CDR3 nucleotides read TGTGCCAGCAGCATGACTACCCGCACAGATACGCAGTATTTT.

The J gene is TRBJ2-7, the V gene TRBV10-2; D is undetermined. With 4 bases removed from V and 0 bases from J, the gap between germline ends came to 10 bases. The CDR3 totals 14 residues. Germline V lookup: CDR1 WSHSY, CDR2 SAAADI. The CDR3 protein is CASSAWPTSYEQYF. CDR3 nucleotide sequence: TGCGCCAGCAGTGCTTGGCCCACCTCCTACGAGCAGTACTTC.

The chain uses TRBV7-2 and TRBJ2-7; a weak D match, TRBD2 (7 bases). The V and J ends lost 5 bases and 1 base respectively, with 18 bases between them. There are 16 residues in the CDR3. In germline, CDR1 is SGHTA, CDR2 FQGNSA. CDR3 sequence: CASSLRGGGVSYEQYF. CDR3 in DNA: TGTGCCAGCAGCCTCAGAGGGGGGGGAGTTTCCTACGAGCAGTACTTC.